Listed here is a single T cell receptor beta chain. Its specificity is not known. The CDR3 contains 12 residues. Germline CDR1 and CDR2: DFQATT and SNEGSKA (reference sequence). The sample comes from a study of monozygotic twins with inflammatory bowel disease. TCRdb re-called the 5' RACE reads and catalogs CDR3 proteins one per entry, DNA excluded. The sample table sets out about 160,000 distinct CDR3 sequences. Study-wide results and caveats: A single strong clonotype or signal linked to IBD was not supported. No repertoire similarity difference was seen between concordant and discordant twins; power was possibly limited.

Sequencing was carried out using blood. The chain links TRBV20-1 to TRBJ2-2. The sequence derives from a human donor with ulcerative colitis or Crohn's disease, or a healthy co-twin of an affected twin (not recorded which). The chain's CDR3 is CSAKISPGDLFF.